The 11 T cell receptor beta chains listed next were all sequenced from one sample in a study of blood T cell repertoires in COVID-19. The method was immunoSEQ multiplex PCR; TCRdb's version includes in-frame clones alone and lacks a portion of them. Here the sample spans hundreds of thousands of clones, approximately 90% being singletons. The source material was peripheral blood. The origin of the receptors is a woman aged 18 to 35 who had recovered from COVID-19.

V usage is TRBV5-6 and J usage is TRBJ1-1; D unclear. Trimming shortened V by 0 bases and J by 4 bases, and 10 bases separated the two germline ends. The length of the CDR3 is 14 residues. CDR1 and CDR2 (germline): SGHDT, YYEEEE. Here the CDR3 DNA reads TGTGCCAGCAGCTTGGAAGGTGCGGTCACTGAAGCTTTCTTT. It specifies CASSLEGAVTEAFF.

The CDR3 DNA reads as TGTGCCAGCAGCGACCACTACAGGGGACAGCCCCAGCATTTT. As protein: CASSDHYRGQPQHF. This chain joins TRBV5-5 and TRBJ1-5; TRBD1 agrees at 7 bases. The CDR3 is 14 amino acids. Unmatched junction bases numbered 8, after V lost 4 bases and J lost 7 bases. The germline V gene has CDR1 SGHKS and CDR2 YYEKEE (reference sequence).

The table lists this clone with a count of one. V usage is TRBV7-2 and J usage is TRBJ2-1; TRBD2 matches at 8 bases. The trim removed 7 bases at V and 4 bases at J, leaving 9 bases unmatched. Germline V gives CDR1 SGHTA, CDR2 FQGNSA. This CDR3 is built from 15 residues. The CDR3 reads CASTLGLAGYNEQFF. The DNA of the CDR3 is TGTGCCAGCACCCTAGGGCTAGCGGGTTACAATGAGCAGTTCTTC.

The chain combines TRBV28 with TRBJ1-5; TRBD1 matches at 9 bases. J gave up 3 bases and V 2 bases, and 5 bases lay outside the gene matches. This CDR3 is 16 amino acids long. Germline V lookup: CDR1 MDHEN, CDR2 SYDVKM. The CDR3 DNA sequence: TGTGCCAGCAGTTTACTCGGACAGGGGAACAATCAGCCCCAGCATTTT. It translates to CASSLLGQGNNQPQHF.

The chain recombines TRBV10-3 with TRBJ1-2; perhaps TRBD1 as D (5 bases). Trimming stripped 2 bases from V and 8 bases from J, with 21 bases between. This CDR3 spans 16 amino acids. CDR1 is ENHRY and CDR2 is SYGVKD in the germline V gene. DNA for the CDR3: TGTGCCATCAGTGAGCGGGGGGGGGACCCATACCGCGGCTACACCTTC. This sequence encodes CAISERGGDPYRGYTF.

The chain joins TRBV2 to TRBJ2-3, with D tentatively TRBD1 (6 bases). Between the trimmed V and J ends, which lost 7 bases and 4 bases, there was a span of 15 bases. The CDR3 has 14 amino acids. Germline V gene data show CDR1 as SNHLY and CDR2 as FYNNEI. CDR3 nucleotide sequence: TGTGCCAGCAATCCGACAGGTGCCCCAGATACGCAGTATTTT. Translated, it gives CASNPTGAPDTQYF.

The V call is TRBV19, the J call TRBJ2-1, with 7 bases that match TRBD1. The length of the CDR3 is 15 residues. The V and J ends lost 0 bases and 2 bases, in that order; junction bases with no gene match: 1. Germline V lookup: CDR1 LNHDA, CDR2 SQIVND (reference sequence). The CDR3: CASSIDQGAYNEQFF. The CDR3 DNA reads TGTGCCAGTAGTATAGATCAGGGGGCCTACAATGAGCAGTTCTTC.

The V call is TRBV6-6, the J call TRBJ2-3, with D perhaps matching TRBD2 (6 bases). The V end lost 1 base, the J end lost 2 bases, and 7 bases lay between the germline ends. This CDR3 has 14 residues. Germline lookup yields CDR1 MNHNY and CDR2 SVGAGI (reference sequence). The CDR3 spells CASSYLDYTDTQYF. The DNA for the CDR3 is TGTGCCAGCAGTTACTTGGACTACACAGATACGCAGTATTTT.

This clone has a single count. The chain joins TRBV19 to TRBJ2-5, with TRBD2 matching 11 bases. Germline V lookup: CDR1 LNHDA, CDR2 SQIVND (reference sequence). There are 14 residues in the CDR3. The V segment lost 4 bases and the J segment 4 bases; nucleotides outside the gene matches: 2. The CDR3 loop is CASSNLAGGETQYF. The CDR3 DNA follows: TGTGCCAGTAGTAATCTAGCGGGAGGAGAGACCCAGTACTTC.

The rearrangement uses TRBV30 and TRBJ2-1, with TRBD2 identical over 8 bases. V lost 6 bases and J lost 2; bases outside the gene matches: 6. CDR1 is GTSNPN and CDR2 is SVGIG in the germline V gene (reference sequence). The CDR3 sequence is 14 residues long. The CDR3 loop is CACLKAGAYNEQFF. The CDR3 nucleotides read TGTGCCTGTCTAAAAGCGGGAGCCTACAATGAGCAGTTCTTC.

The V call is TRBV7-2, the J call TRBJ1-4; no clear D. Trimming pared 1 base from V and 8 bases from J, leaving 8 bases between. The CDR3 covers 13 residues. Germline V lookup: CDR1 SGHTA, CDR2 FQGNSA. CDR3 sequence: CASSLGHREKLFF. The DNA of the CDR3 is TGTGCCAGCAGCTTAGGGCACCGCGAAAAACTGTTTTTT.